The next 19 T cell receptor beta chains were all read from a single sample in a study of CD8+CD57+ T cells in acquired aplastic anemia. For CDR3 and TCR beta VDJ profiling, genomic DNA was the template used. Each CDR3 protein is one row after TCRdb ran MiXCR on the reads. Among 150,000 to 200,000 distinct CDR3 sequences listed, approximately 40% were seen once. Input material: sorted CD4+, CD8+, or CD8+CD57+ T cells (not recorded which) from PBMCs. The receptors come from a human donor in good health.

This clonotype has at least ten counts. The chain joins TRBV5-1 to TRBJ2-1, with a possible D match to TRBD2 (7 bases). This CDR3 region has 17 residues. Trimming stripped 4 bases from V and 0 bases from J, with 17 bases between. Germline V CDR1 and CDR2: SGHRS, YFSETQ. The CDR3 DNA sequence: TGCGCCAGCAGCCCGTTGACAGGCGGGAGCTCCTACAATGAGCAGTTCTTC. Translating it yields CASSPLTGGSSYNEQFF.

This clonotype showed up many times. The CDR3 loop is CASRLGQGLMNTEAFF. Written as DNA, the CDR3 is TGTGCCAGCAGATTGGGACAGGGGCTAATGAACACTGAAGCTTTCTTT. The chain is built from TRBV7-9 and TRBJ1-1, with 10 bases fitting TRBD1. The CDR3 is 16 residues long. Germline CDR1 reads SEHNR; CDR2 reads FQNEAQ (reference sequence). J was trimmed by 0 bases and V by 6 bases; bases with no gene match: 7.

This clonotype was counted many times. The V and J genes are TRBV24-1 and TRBJ1-3; D gene uncertain. V lost 2 bases, J lost 0 bases, and 13 bases lay in between. The CDR3 is 17 residues long. Germline V gene sequence: CDR1 KGHDR, CDR2 SFDVKD. In nucleotides, the CDR3 is TGTGCCACCAGTGATTCACGGACCGTCGCCTCTGGAAACACCATATATTTT. It codes for CATSDSRTVASGNTIYF.

Of note for this clonotype: Since a much larger clone is just one base distant, this may be a read error. The genes are TRBV6-1 and TRBJ1-5; D is unclear. Trimming shortened V by 6 bases and J by 2 bases, and 14 bases separated the two germline ends. Germline V gene sequence: CDR1 MNHNS, CDR2 SASEGT. The length of the CDR3 is 15 residues. CDR3 DNA: TGTGCCAGCAGCGGCGTACGGGCAGGCAATCAGCCCCAGCATTTT. Translating gives CASSGVRAGNQPQHF.

This clonotype was counted many times. The chain has TRBV6-1 and TRBJ1-2; D not resolved. The V gene lost 8 bases and the J gene lost 2 bases, with 6 bases spanning the gap. The V gene's germline CDR1 is MNHNS and CDR2 SASEGT. This CDR3 comprises 11 residues. CDR3 sequence (DNA): TGTGCCAGCCAGTCGAACTATGGCTACACCTTC. It codes for CASQSNYGYTF.

In DNA, the CDR3 is TGTGCCAGCAGTGTCGACAGTTCTGAAGCTTTCTTT. Encoded protein: CASSVDSSEAFF. The J gene is TRBJ1-1, the V gene TRBV2, with D perhaps matching TRBD1 (5 bases). Germline assignment: CDR1 SNHLY and CDR2 FYNNEI. V lost 4 bases, J lost 6 bases, and 9 bases lay in between. CDR3 length equals 12 residues.

The V gene is TRBV9, the J gene TRBJ2-2; D perhaps matches TRBD2 (7 bases). Per germline, CDR1 SGDLS and CDR2 YYNGEE. The CDR3 spans 16 residues. Between the trimmed V and J ends, which lost 1 base and 7 bases, there was a span of 17 bases. DNA of the CDR3: TGTGCCAGCAGCGTATCGGGGGGTGGGGGGCACGGGGAGCTGTTTTTT. This codes for CASSVSGGGGHGELFF.

The chain employs TRBV29-1 and TRBJ1-3, with unresolved D. This CDR3 spans 12 amino acids. Germline CDR1 and CDR2: SQVTM and ANQGSEA. The V and J ends lost 8 bases and 9 bases respectively, with 17 bases between them. The CDR3 DNA is TGCAGCTTAGAACGAGTGGGTGTCACCATATATTTT. Translating it yields CSLERVGVTIYF.

This clonotype was seen ten or more times. V and J are TRBV12-5 and TRBJ2-3; unclear D gene. Trimming removed 1 base at V and 6 bases at J, with 2 bases between. The germline gives CDR1 LGHNT, CDR2 FRNRAP. This CDR3 has 11 residues. The CDR3 DNA follows: TGTGCTAGTGGTTTGGCGGATACGCAGTATTTT. Encoded protein: CASGLADTQYF. The whole variable domain, remainder taken from reference TRBV12-5 and TRBJ2-3, is DARVTQTPRHKVTEMGQEVTMRCQPILGHNTVFWYRQTMMQGLELLAYFRNRAPLDDSGMPKDRFSAEMPDATLATLKIQPSEPRDSAVYFCASGLADTQYFGPGTRLTVL.

This clonotype was detected ten times or more. The chain links TRBV20-1 to TRBJ1-3; 8 bases map to TRBD1. The CDR3 loop spans 13 amino acids. Germline lookup yields CDR1 DFQATT and CDR2 SNEGSKA (reference sequence). V was pared by 5 bases and J by 2 bases, with 2 bases of the junction left unmatched. CDR3 sequence reads: CSALGQAGNTIYF. The CDR3 DNA follows: TGCAGTGCTCTGGGACAGGCTGGAAACACCATATATTTT.

This clonotype was seen only a few times. The rearrangement links TRBV30 to TRBJ2-7, with D possibly matching TRBD1 (6 bases). Germline CDR1 reads GTSNPN; CDR2 reads SVGIG (reference sequence). V was pared by 7 bases and J by 1 base, with 14 bases between. The length of the CDR3 is 13 residues. CDR3 in amino acids: CALRTVVSYEQYF. CDR3 coding DNA: TGTGCCTTGCGGACAGTTGTTTCCTACGAGCAGTACTTC.

This clonotype has a handful of counts. The chain carries TRBV30 and TRBJ1-4; D is unclear. V lost 4 bases to trimming and J lost 8 bases, with 11 bases between them. This CDR3 region has 12 residues. Germline-derived CDR1 and CDR2 are GTSNPN and SVGIG (reference sequence). CDR3 amino acids: CAWKGAEEKLFF. CDR3 in DNA: TGTGCCTGGAAGGGAGCCGAGGAAAAACTGTTTTTT.

This chain links TRBV6-2 or TRBV6-3 with TRBJ2-7; 9 bases map to TRBD1. Per germline, CDR1 MNHEY and CDR2 SVGEGT. CDR3 length equals 14 residues. V gave up 6 bases and J gave up 3 bases; unmatched junction bases: 6. The CDR3 nucleotides are TGTGCCAGCAGGTATTACAGGGGGCGCTACGAGCAGTACTTC. It encodes CASRYYRGRYEQYF.

This clonotype was counted ten times or more. V is TRBV19 and J is TRBJ2-2; no clear D. CDR1 is LNHDA, CDR2 SQIVND, per germline (reference sequence). The CDR3 totals 15 residues. The germline V and J ends were trimmed by 3 bases and 7 bases, with 15 bases remaining between them. CDR3 residues: CASSISARTSGELFF. The CDR3, as DNA: TGTGCCAGTAGTATTTCGGCAAGAACAAGCGGGGAGCTGTTTTTT.

The gene calls are TRBV18 and TRBJ2-5, with TRBD2 matching 9 bases. Germline V CDR1 and CDR2: KGHSH, LQKENI. The V and J ends lost 0 bases and 5 bases, in that order; junction bases with no gene match: 7. This CDR3 is 16 amino acids long. CDR3 DNA sequence: TGTGCCAGCTCACCACCGCAGCGGGAGGCGGGGGAGACCCAGTACTTC. Amino acids: CASSPPQREAGETQYF.

This clonotype was observed a handful of times. The chain is built from TRBV10-3 and TRBJ1-1; D gene ambiguous. Germline lookup yields CDR1 ENHRY and CDR2 SYGVKD. The ends were cut back, 0 bases at V and 5 bases at J, with 10 bases in the middle. The CDR3 is 14 residues long. CDR3 bases: TGTGCCATCAGTGAGTCTAAGGCGGGTACTGAAGCTTTCTTT. Translated, it gives CAISESKAGTEAFF.

This clonotype was detected many times. The V and J genes are TRBV6-1 and TRBJ1-2, with 7 bases that match TRBD1. The CDR3 is 15 residues long. The ends lost 6 bases at V and 0 bases at J; junction bases unmatched: 7. In germline, CDR1 is MNHNS, CDR2 SASEGT. CDR3: CASRIAGTANYGYTF. Here the CDR3 DNA reads TGTGCCAGCAGAATTGCCGGGACAGCTAACTATGGCTACACCTTC.

The chain couples TRBV19 to TRBJ1-4, with 7 nucleotides matching TRBD1. The CDR3 is 16 residues long. The germline V gene encodes CDR1 LNHDA and CDR2 SQIVND (reference sequence). The J segment lost 7 bases and the V segment lost 6 bases, leaving 14 bases of the junction unmatched. CDR3 bases: TGTGCCAGTAGGGAAACTTTAGGGGGCGGCGGTGAAAAACTGTTTTTT. Protein: CASRETLGGGGEKLFF.

Ten or more counts support this clonotype. The gene calls are TRBV14 and TRBJ2-1; perhaps TRBD2 as D (5 bases). Germline-derived CDR1 and CDR2 are SGHDN and FVKESK. The CDR3 loop spans 15 amino acids. Between the trimmed V and J ends, which lost 3 bases and 6 bases, there was a span of 15 bases. This chain's CDR3 is CASSQRFRDGNEQFF. Here the CDR3 DNA reads TGTGCCAGCAGCCAGAGGTTCCGGGATGGCAATGAGCAGTTCTTC.